Shown below are 20 T cell receptor gamma chains from a single sample sequenced in a study of human gamma delta and Vdelta1 T cells. TCRdb called clones anew from the PCR reads with CATT. The table records 2,500 to 3,000 gamma-chain clones, around 5.2% of them present only once. Specimen: naive CD27+ Vdelta1 gamma-delta T cells from blood. Receptor source: a human donor in good health.

As regards this clone: The protein given by TCRdb reflects a much larger clone and differs at residue 4 from this DNA's translation, likely from a read error; the protein shown is the DNA's translation. The rearrangement links TRGV9 to TRGJ1 or TRGJ2. Germline CDR1 GITISATS, CDR2 ISYDGTV (reference sequence). The CDR3 runs to 14 residues. The CDR3 loop reads CALCEVTGYYKKLF. CDR3 nucleotide sequence: TGTGCCTTGTGTGAGGTGACGGGTTATTATAAGAAACTCTTT.

Notes on this clone: One base separates it from a far larger clone, so it is likely a read error. This chain connects TRGV9 to TRGJ1 or TRGJ2. Germline V gene lookup returns CDR1 GITISATS and CDR2 ISYDGTV (reference sequence). CDR3 size: 13 residues. Here the CDR3 DNA reads TGTGCCTTGTGGGAGGTGGGGCATCGGAAGAAACTATTT. It encodes CALWEVGHRKKLF.

The rearrangement links TRGV8 to TRGJ1 or TRGJ2. V was pared by 0 bases and J by 8 bases, with 4 bases of the junction left unmatched. The CDR3 has 12 residues. CDR1 is VENAVY, CDR2 YDSYNSRV, per germline. The CDR3 protein is CATWDRRDKKLF. The CDR3 DNA sequence: TGTGCCACCTGGGATAGGAGGGATAAGAAACTCTTT.

In its sample, this clone was seen a few times. The chain recombines TRGV5 with TRGJ1 or TRGJ2. With 0 bases clipped from V and 7 bases from J, the junction kept 9 bases outside the gene matches. The CDR3 is 14 residues long. Germline CDR1 is VINAFY and CDR2 is YDVSNSKD. CDR3 loop: CATWDRPGQYKKLF. The CDR3 DNA reads TGTGCCACCTGGGACAGGCCGGGGCAATATAAGAAACTCTTT.

The table lists this clone with a count of one. The chain has TRGV8 and TRGJ1 or TRGJ2. Because TCRdb records no J gene, it was assigned here through a match of the DNA to germline. Looked up from germline, CDR1 is VENAVY and CDR2 is YDSYNSRV. V was clipped by 3 bases and J by 0 bases; unmatched bases: 11. This CDR3 has 16 residues. CDR3 loop: CATWDFPSLNYYKKLF. For the CDR3, the DNA is TGTGCCACCTGGGATTTTCCAAGCCTGAATTATTATAAGAAACTCTTT.

To note about this clone: This likely traces to a read error, being one base from a far larger clone. In the same sample, other DNA sequences code for this CDR3. The V and J genes are TRGV5 and TRGJ1 or TRGJ2. The V gene end was trimmed by 0 bases and the J gene end by 10 bases; junction bases not matched to a gene: 6. In germline, CDR1 is VINAFY, CDR2 YDVSNSKD. This CDR3 contains 12 residues. CDR3: CATWDRDHKKLF. CDR3 DNA: TGTGCCACCTGGGACAGGGACCACAAGAAACTCTTT.

A remark on this clone: The protein that TCRdb holds for this DNA derives from a much larger clone and differs from the translated DNA at residue 8, which likely indicates a read error; the protein shown here is translated from the DNA. This rearrangement joins TRGV9 to TRGJ1 or TRGJ2. The CDR3 spans 13 residues. Germline V gene lookup returns CDR1 GITISATS and CDR2 ISYDGTV (reference sequence). J lost 9 bases, V lost 0 bases, and 8 bases had no gene match. The CDR3 is CALWEVLFGKKLF. In DNA, the CDR3 is TGTGCCTTGTGGGAGGTGCTTTTTGGTAAGAAACTCTTT.

This clone was observed a handful of times. This probably arose from a read error, given a far larger clone one base away. The chain is built from TRGV9 and TRGJ1 or TRGJ2. Germline V gene sequence: CDR1 GITISATS, CDR2 ISYDGTV (reference sequence). The CDR3 runs 15 residues. The V segment lost 7 bases and the J segment 3 bases; nucleotides outside the gene matches: 15. The chain's CDR3 is CALCGSSRLYYKKLF. DNA of the CDR3: TGTGCCTTGTGCGGTTCCTCCCGCCTTTATTATAAGAAACTCTTT.

This clone is large. The same CDR3 arises from other DNA sequences in this sample as well. This chain connects TRGV3 to TRGJ1 or TRGJ2. CDR1 is VTNTFY and CDR2 is YDVSTARD in the germline V gene (reference sequence). The trim removed 0 bases at V and 3 bases at J, leaving 5 bases unmatched. The CDR3 loop spans 14 amino acids. As DNA, the CDR3 is TGTGCCACCTGGGACAGGCGGGGTTATTATAAGAAACTCTTT. It yields the protein CATWDRRGYYKKLF.

The table lists this clone with a few counts. A read error may be the cause here, since a much bigger clone is one base away. The rearrangement joins TRGV3 to TRGJP1. This CDR3 region has 20 residues. Per germline, CDR1 VTNTFY and CDR2 YDVSTARD (reference sequence). The CDR3 reads CATRDRHSSRGCTTGWFKIF. In DNA form, the CDR3 reads TGTGCCACCCGGGACAGGCATTCGTCTCGGGGGTGTACCACTGGTTGGTTCAAGATATTT.

Judged by abundance, this clone is large. Other nucleotide sequences from this sample produce the same CDR3. V gene TRGV9 combines with J gene TRGJ1 or TRGJ2. Germline assignment: CDR1 GITISATS and CDR2 ISYDGTV (reference sequence). This CDR3 is 13 amino acids long. The ends lost 2 bases at V and 5 bases at J; junction bases unmatched: 6. The CDR3 here is CALWEGKNYKKLF. As DNA, the CDR3 is TGTGCCTTGTGGGAGGGCAAGAATTATAAGAAACTCTTT.

About this clone itself: TCRdb has a much larger clone's protein, which differs at residue 4 from the translation of this DNA, likely because of a read error; what is shown is the protein translated from the DNA. The rearrangement links TRGV9 to TRGJ1 or TRGJ2. Per the germline V gene, CDR1 is GITISATS and CDR2 is ISYDGTV (reference sequence). The CDR3 runs to 12 residues. CDR3 loop: CALCEVHCKKLF. The CDR3 DNA reads as TGTGCCTTGTGCGAGGTGCATTGTAAGAAACTCTTT.

This clone is medium-sized (0.01 to 0.1%) by share. V is TRGV9 and J is TRGJ1 or TRGJ2. V trimming: 0 bases; J trimming: 3 bases; junction bases outside the gene matches: 8. The CDR3 consists of 15 residues. The germline CDR1 and CDR2 sequences are GITISATS and ISYDGTV (reference sequence). This CDR3 is CALWEVRGIYYKKLF. The CDR3 nucleotides read TGTGCCTTGTGGGAGGTGCGCGGGATTTATTATAAGAAACTCTTT.

Remarks on this clone: At one boundary the junction diverges from the germline segment, which might be a read error. V usage is TRGV9 and J usage is TRGJ1 or TRGJ2. The CDR3 covers 15 residues. Germline loops: CDR1 GITISATS, CDR2 ISYDGTV (reference sequence). The CDR3 loop is CALWEVQGAYYKKIF. In DNA, the CDR3 is TGTGCCTTGTGGGAGGTGCAAGGTGCTTATTATAAGAAAATATTT.

This clone occurred a few times. A far bigger clonotype differs at one base, so this is likely a read error. The same CDR3 is also encoded by other DNA sequences in this sample. This chain links TRGV9 with TRGJ1 or TRGJ2. There are 11 residues in the CDR3. Germline V gene data show CDR1 as GITISATS and CDR2 as ISYDGTV (reference sequence). CDR3 amino acids: CALWEPAKKLF. CDR3 nucleotide sequence: TGTGCCTTGTGGGAGCCGGCTAAGAAACTGTTT.

A word on this clone: Distinct nucleotide sequences in the sample also encode this CDR3. The chain has TRGV3 and TRGJ1 or TRGJ2. The CDR3 loop spans 13 amino acids. The junction had 6 bases not matched to a gene; V was cut back by 0 bases and J by 7 bases. CDR1 and CDR2 from the germline V gene are VTNTFY and YDVSTARD (reference sequence). The CDR3 DNA reads as TGTGCCACCTGGGACAGGCGCCACTATAAGAAACTCTTT. It is translated as CATWDRRHYKKLF.

This clone has more than one count but fewer than ten. TCRdb assigns this DNA the protein of a much larger clone, which departs from its translation at residue 6; this likely reflects a read error, and the protein shown comes from translating the DNA. The V call is TRGV2, the J call TRGJ1 or TRGJ2. This CDR3 is built from 14 residues. CDR1 is EGSNGY, CDR2 YDSYNSKV, per germline. The ends lost 2 bases at V and 4 bases at J; junction bases unmatched: 8. This CDR3 reads CATWDVRGYYKKLF. The CDR3 DNA sequence: TGTGCCACCTGGGACGTGCGCGGGTATTATAAGAAACTCTTT.

This clone was seen a few times. A much larger clone differs by one base, so this may be a read error. The chain is built from TRGV5 and TRGJ1 or TRGJ2. V shed 0 bases, J shed 3 bases, and the junction held 2 bases outside the gene matches. Germline values: CDR1 VINAFY, CDR2 YDVSNSKD. The CDR3 is 13 amino acids. DNA of the CDR3: TGTGCCACCTGGGACAGGAGTTATTATAAGAAACTCTTT. Protein sequence: CATWDRSYYKKLF.

Notes on this clone: This DNA's translation and the protein TCRdb lists, from a much larger clone, do not match at residue 4, likely due to a read error; the protein shown is translated from the DNA. The chain has TRGV3 and TRGJ1 or TRGJ2. CDR1 is VTNTFY, CDR2 YDVSTARD, per germline (reference sequence). CDR3 length equals 13 residues. Written as DNA, the CDR3 is TGTGCCACCTGTGACAGGCCGAGGTATAAGAAACTCTTT. Amino acids: CATCDRPRYKKLF.

This clone is deemed medium-sized. The J gene is TRGJ1 or TRGJ2, the V gene TRGV3. CDR3 length: 13 residues. Germline assignment: CDR1 VTNTFY and CDR2 YDVSTARD (reference sequence). The trim removed 0 bases at V and 10 bases at J, leaving 9 bases unmatched. In DNA, the CDR3 is TGTGCCACCTGGGACAGGCTTAGAAGAAAGAAACTCTTT. Amino acid sequence: CATWDRLRRKKLF.